This T cell receptor beta chain was documented in a study of blood T cells in healthy people across ages. The germline V gene has CDR1 SGHTA and CDR2 FQGNSA. This CDR3 is built from 18 residues. The junction had 9 bases not matched to a gene; V was cut back by 3 bases and J by 5 bases. Primed by a sample-barcoded 5' primer and a J-beta primer mix, a second PCR proceeded for roughly 6 to 12 cycles. TCRdb itself ran the 5' RACE reads through MiXCR, one entry per CDR3 protein. Of about 930,000 distinct CDR3 sequences in the sample, around 29% were seen once. Separately, the same data were catalogued under a study of T cells of mothers and their children.

The genes are TRBV7-2 and TRBJ2-3, with 15 bases matching TRBD2. Sequenced material: blood. This receptor was taken from a middle-aged woman in good health. Here the CDR3 reads CASSFGTSGGTSQDTQYF. In DNA form, the CDR3 reads TGTGCCAGCAGCTTTGGGACTAGCGGGGGGACGAGTCAAGATACGCAGTATTTT.